This is a list of T cell receptor beta chains from one sample in a study of T cells after posttransplantation cyclophosphamide. Profiled with immunoSEQ multiplex PCR; TCRdb holds only in-frame clones, not every one. The data show around 10,000 clones, roughly 80% seen once. Material: PBMCs, obtained 1755 days after allogeneic stem cell transplant with posttransplant cyclophosphamide. The receptors derive from a female patient aged 50-59 years who received an allogeneic stem cell transplant from a related donor, was CMV-positive, and had no GVHD. Some T cells may be provided by the graft donor. Both conserved end residues are part of each CDR3. The D gene is left open where the match is weak. Rows may omit the clone size; those that give it use once, few, many or a size class.

d_call clone_size j_call v_call cdr3_nt cdr3_aa
TRBD2 NA TRBJ2-7 TRBV18 TGTGCCAGCTCACCAGGACTAGCGGGAAACGAGCAGTACTTC CASSPGLAGNEQYF
TRBD1 NA TRBJ2-2 TRBV5-1 TGCGCCAGCAGCGTAGACTCCGGGACAGGGGCCGGGGAGCTGTTTTTT CASSVDSGTGAGELFF
TRBD1 once TRBJ2-3 TRBV5-5 TGTGCCAGCAGCTTGGGACAGGGGATGGGGGCAGATACGCAGTATTTT CASSLGQGMGADTQYF
TRBD2 NA TRBJ2-1 TRBV9 TGTGCCAGCAGCTTTAGCGGGAGCTCCTACAATGAGCAGTTCTTC CASSFSGSSYNEQFF
NA NA TRBJ2-3 TRBV9 TGTGCCAGCAGCGTAGTCGGGAGCACAGATACGCAGTATTTT CASSVVGSTDTQYF
NA NA TRBJ1-1 TRBV7-9 TGTGCCAGCAGCTCCGGGGAGGGGCGGGGGAACACTGAAGCTTTCTTT CASSSGEGRGNTEAFF
NA NA TRBJ1-1 TRBV7-9 TGTGCCAGCAGCTTAGATCTCAGGAGGGGAGCTTTCTTT CASSLDLRRGAFF
TRBD2 few TRBJ2-1 TRBV11-3 TGTGCCAGCAGCTTAGATAGGACGGGAGGGCCCTACAATGAGCAGTTCTTC CASSLDRTGGPYNEQFF
NA NA TRBJ1-2 TRBV7-9 TGTGCCAGCAGCTTGGGGCAGGGCTCGTATGGCTACACCTTC CASSLGQGSYGYTF
TRBD1 NA TRBJ2-3 TRBV5-1 TGCGCCAGCAGCTTGGGGTACAGGGGGCGGTTCCCAGATACGCAGTATTTT CASSLGYRGRFPDTQYF
NA NA TRBJ2-3 TRBV7-2 TGTGCCAGCAGTATTCTTGATACGCAGTATTTT CASSILDTQYF
NA NA TRBJ1-1 TRBV10-1 TGCGCCAGCAGTGATAACAGGCTGGACACTGAAGCTTTCTTT CASSDNRLDTEAFF
TRBD2 NA TRBJ2-5 TRBV27 TGTGCCAGCAGTTTCCTAGCGGGAGGAGAGACCCAGTACTTC CASSFLAGGETQYF
TRBD1 NA TRBJ2-7 TRBV28 TGTGCCAGCAGTTTTGCCCTCGGACAGGGAGGTCCCTACGAGCAGTACTTC CASSFALGQGGPYEQYF
NA NA TRBJ1-1 TRBV5-4 TGTGCCAGCAGCTTTGACAGCTCAAACACTGAAGCTTTCTTT CASSFDSSNTEAFF
NA NA TRBJ2-2 TRBV7-5 TGTGCCAGAAGCTTTAGTCGAGTCGGAGAGGACACCGGGGAGCTGTTTTTT CARSFSRVGEDTGELFF
TRBD1 NA TRBJ1-2 TRBV9 TGTGCCAGCAGCGGAATAAGGGACAGGGGAATCGGGGCTAACTATGGCTACACCTTC CASSGIRDRGIGANYGYTF
TRBD2 few TRBJ2-2 TRBV18 TGTGCCAGCTCACCCCCGGGAATGGTTGTAGCGGGACCCCCTGGGGGAAGGTCCACCGGGGAGCTGTTTTTT CASSPPGMVVAGPPGGRSTGELFF
TRBD1 NA TRBJ2-7 TRBV6-5 TGTGCCAGCAGCTTCGGGACAGCTGTCTACGAGCAGTACTTC CASSFGTAVYEQYF
NA NA TRBJ2-2 TRBV27 TGTGCCAGCAGTTCGGACTCGAATATTTGGACCGGGGAGCTGTTTTTT CASSSDSNIWTGELFF